The entry below gives a single T cell receptor (beta chain) sequence along with its context. This clonotype was found many times. This receptor's antigen is unknown. Qualities for individual bases were not recorded, and no much larger clone is one base off. CDR1 SGDLS and CDR2 YYNGEE were looked up in the germline V gene. Compared with germline, V lacks 0 bases and J lacks 4 bases; bases without a gene match: 1. The CDR3 has 13 amino acids, counting the end cysteine and phenylalanine. The sequence is cut down to CDR3 DNA, 39 bases in frame from base 1. The source of the sample is a study of T cells in Graves' hyperthyroidism and ophthalmopathy (dated by TCRdb to about 2019). As for the study more broadly: Peripheral blood samples were taken at the time of initial diagnosis, prior to any treatment. TCR V-J signatures able to tell the groups apart were searched for in a discovery cohort of some 97 patients, of whom more than 40 had Graves' ophthalmopathy and more than 55 had stable Graves' hyperthyroidism. Whether ophthalmopathy could be predicted prospectively was tested in an independent validation cohort made up of under 20 hyperthyroidism patients plus 17 patients who later progressed to ophthalmopathy. The roughly 100 discovery patients were divided at random into training and test sets in a 7:3 ratio. In several Graves' hyperthyroidism patients, the study also compared T-cell repertoires from thyroid tissue with T-cell repertoires from blood. Following sampling, methimazole starting at 30 mg daily was given to hyperthyroidism patients, and high-dose intravenous methylprednisolone was given to ophthalmopathy patients. The paper reports TCR Vbeta CDR3 sequencing of 140 or so peripheral blood samples: fewer than 50 ophthalmopathy, 75 to 80 hyperthyroidism and 17 progressor patients. The study at large found these results: During validation, the model predicted progression to ophthalmopathy a median of around 6 months ahead of onset, with just under 71% sensitivity and around 73% specificity. Blood samples also contained most of the expanded thyroid clonotypes (frequency above 0.001), which suggests that blood repertoires may reflect thyroid immune responses. Sample size was not statistically predetermined, and investigators were not blinded to group allocation. A model built on a 13 V-J signature distinguished ophthalmopathy from stable hyperthyroidism, reaching roughly 88% sensitivity and under 84% specificity in cross-validation and 80%/75% in testing.

TCR beta CDR3 regions were amplified from RNA transcripts. A first-round RT-PCR of the TCR CDR3 used the HTBI primer set with the Qiagen OneStep RT-PCR kit. The libraries were constructed in a second round of multiplex PCR and then size-selected and purified. Paired-end sequencing of the libraries was performed with 100 bp reads on an Illumina HiSeq2000. For the original study's pipeline: SOAPnuke was used to process the raw data, throwing out any read that contained adapters or uncalled bases, had a mean Phred below 15, or lacked an exact constant-primer or identifier match. COPE v1.2.5 was used to merge high-quality paired reads, and clonotypes were defined as unique nucleotide sequences. MiTCR v1.1 was used to align the clonotypes against IMGT TRBV, TRBD and TRBJ reference segments. Only V-J combinations with frequency above 0.0001, covering 99.2% of repertoires, were analysed. A TCS score was defined as the ratio of F50 (clonal expansion) to E x V (chaos), with BLOSUM62-based TCRdist applied between CDR3 peptides within each V-J. Welch's t-statistics and random forest reduced roughly 530 V-J features to around 14, which were used in a naive Bayes classifier (R e1071). TCRdb ran its own pipeline on the public reads, namely fastp trimming at Q25 and MiXCR clone calling, and kept in-frame beta chains. Each entry is one CDR3 protein sequence, shown with its most common DNA and genes. It is TCRdb's table, rather than the study itself, that gives the V and J calls and clone size. This sample holds a few hundred thousand distinct CDR3 sequences; just over 14% were observed only once. Clones ranked in the top ten supply about 14% of the sample.

The hyperthyroidism patients were between 18 and 65 years old and newly diagnosed, with a disease duration of less than 2 months. Any patient with an uncontrolled infection, another autoimmune disease, pregnancy or lactation was excluded. Diagnoses relied on clinical symptoms, serum thyroxine and TRAb, thyroid ultrasound and orbital computed tomography. Blood from progressor patients was drawn when they were first diagnosed with hyperthyroidism, before any ophthalmopathy symptoms appeared. PBMCs were isolated from around 10 ml of fresh peripheral blood by Ficoll-Paque density gradient centrifugation. Progressor patients were defined as those initially diagnosed with Graves' hyperthyroidism in whom ophthalmopathy developed during follow-up. Total RNA was extracted using Trizol reagent, and RNA quality was assessed on an Agilent 2100 Bioanalyzer.

This TCR came from a middle-aged woman with Graves' hyperthyroidism that later progressed to Graves' ophthalmopathy. Here the chain combines TRBV9 and TRBJ2-7; 7 bases in between match TRBD2. Specimen: blood. The DNA reads TGTGCCAGCAGCGTAGTCGGGGGGTACGAGCAGTACTTC. The translation is CASSVVGGYEQYF.